This T cell receptor beta chain is from a study of T-cell reconstitution after alpha-beta-depleted transplantation in children. Study-level points and caveats: The study reportedly traced alpha-beta T cells about two months after transplant to several hundred expanded graft clones. High day-60 TCRbeta diversity in some patients came from surviving recipient T cells and thymic progenitors. It was newly produced T cells that mostly accounted for T-cell counts and diversity one year after transplant.

Unique molecular identifiers were built into the TCRbeta library. Via MiXCR, TCRdb re-called the PCR reads, giving one row per CDR3 protein. The data contain about 340,000 distinct CDR3 sequences, about 16% of them singletons. V was clipped by 5 bases and J by 5 bases; unmatched bases: 15. This CDR3 has 16 residues. Germline CDR1 reads SGHRS; CDR2 reads YFSETQ. About this clonotype itself: Its target is unknown.

The sequence was obtained from a male patient aged 2 to 9 who had a stem cell transplant for acute lymphoblastic leukemia, so the T cells may come from the graft donor. This sample comprised PBMCs, mostly from graft donor cells, obtained 360 days after TCRalphabeta/CD19-depleted stem cell transplant. The rearrangement uses TRBV5-1 and TRBJ2-5, with TRBD2 matching 7 bases. The CDR3 loop is CASRGATAGDVETQYF. The CDR3 bases are TGCGCCAGCAGGGGAGCCACGGCGGGAGATGTGGAGACCCAGTACTTC. The full variable domain, with the rest looked up from reference TRBV5-1 and TRBJ2-5, is KAGVTQTPRYLIKTRGQQVTLSCSPISGHRSVSWYQQTPGQGLQFLFEYFSETQRNKGNFPGRFSGRQFSNSRSEMNVSTLELGDSALYLCASRGATAGDVETQYFGPGTRLLVL.